One TCR beta chain is described in this entry. Antigen unknown. Systemic immunosuppression or autoimmune disease history was grounds to exclude patients. The V segment lost 2 bases and the J segment 6 bases; nucleotides outside the gene matches: 5. CDR1 is MNHNY and CDR2 is SVGAGI in the germline V gene (reference sequence). CDR3 size: 16 residues. This entry is derived from a study of OX40 agonist ivuxolimab in advanced cancers. Study as a whole: Checkpoint inhibitors had been given previously to 35% to 50% of patients. Notes on the study in general: More expanded clones were seen, on average, in CD8+ T cells than in CD4+.

Sequenced by immunoSEQ multiplex PCR; TCRdb stores in-frame clones only, minus some. The sample contains around 98,000 clones, around nine tenths of which appear only once. The starting material was CD4+ or CD8+ T cells sorted from blood, obtained in a trial of the OX40 agonist ivuxolimab. The chain couples TRBV6-6 to TRBJ1-6; 9 nucleotides agree with TRBD1. The receptor was isolated from an adult with an advanced solid tumor such as melanoma, head and neck, liver or kidney cancer. CDR3 in DNA: TGTGCCAGCAGTTACCCGACAGGGGGTGGTAATTCACCCCTCCACTTT. Its translation: CASSYPTGGGNSPLHF.